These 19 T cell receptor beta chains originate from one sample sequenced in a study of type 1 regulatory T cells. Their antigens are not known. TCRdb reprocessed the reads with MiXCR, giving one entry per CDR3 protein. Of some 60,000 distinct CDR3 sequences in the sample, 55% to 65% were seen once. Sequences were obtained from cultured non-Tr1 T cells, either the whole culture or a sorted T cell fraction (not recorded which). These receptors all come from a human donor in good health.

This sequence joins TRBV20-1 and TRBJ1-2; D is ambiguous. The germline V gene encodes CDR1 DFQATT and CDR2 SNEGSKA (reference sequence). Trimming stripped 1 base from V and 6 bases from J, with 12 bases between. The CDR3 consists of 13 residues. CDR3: CSARAPSDNGYTF. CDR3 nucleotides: TGCAGTGCTAGAGCCCCCAGCGACAATGGCTACACCTTC.

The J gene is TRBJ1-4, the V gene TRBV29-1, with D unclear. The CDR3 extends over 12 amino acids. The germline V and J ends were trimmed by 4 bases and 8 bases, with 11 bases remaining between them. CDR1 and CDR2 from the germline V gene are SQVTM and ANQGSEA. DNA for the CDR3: TGCAGCGTTGGTGGACTGGGCGAAAAACTGTTTTTT. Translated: CSVGGLGEKLFF.

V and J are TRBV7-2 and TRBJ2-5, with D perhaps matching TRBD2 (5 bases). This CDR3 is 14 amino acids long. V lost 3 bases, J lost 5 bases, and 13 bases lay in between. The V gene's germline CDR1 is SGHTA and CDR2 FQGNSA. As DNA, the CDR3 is TGTGCCAGCAGCTTTATGGACGGCGGGGAGACCCAGTACTTC. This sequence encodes CASSFMDGGETQYF.

Written as DNA, the CDR3 is TGTGCCAGCAGATGGACTAGCGGGAGGGCACGCACAGATACGCAGTATTTT. Protein: CASRWTSGRARTDTQYF. This chain joins TRBV27 and TRBJ2-3, with 15 bases that match TRBD2. The germline gives CDR1 MNHEY, CDR2 SMNVEV (reference sequence). The junction had 5 bases not matched to a gene; V was cut back by 6 bases and J by 1 base. This CDR3 comprises 17 residues.

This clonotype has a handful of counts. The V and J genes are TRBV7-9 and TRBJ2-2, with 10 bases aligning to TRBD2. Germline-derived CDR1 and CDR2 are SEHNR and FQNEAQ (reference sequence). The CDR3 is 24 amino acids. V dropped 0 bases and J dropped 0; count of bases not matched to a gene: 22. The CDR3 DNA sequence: TGTGCCAGCAGCTTAGCGAGTTTAAGGAGTTCTAGCGGGAGAGAGTTCGCGAACACCGGGGAGCTGTTTTTT. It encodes CASSLASLRSSSGREFANTGELFF. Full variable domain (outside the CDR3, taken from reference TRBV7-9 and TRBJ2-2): DTGVSQNPRHKITKRGQNVTFRCDPISEHNRLYWYRQTLGQGPEFLTYFQNEAQLEKSRLLSDRFSAERPKGSFSTLEIQRTEQGDSAMYLCASSLASLRSSSGREFANTGELFFGEGSRLTVL.

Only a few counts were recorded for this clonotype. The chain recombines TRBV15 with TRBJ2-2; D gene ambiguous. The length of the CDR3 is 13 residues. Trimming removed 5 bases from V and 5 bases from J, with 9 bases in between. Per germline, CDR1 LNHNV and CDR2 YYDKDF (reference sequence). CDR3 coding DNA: TGTGCCACCAGCGACCCCTCGACCGGGGAGCTGTTTTTT. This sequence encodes CATSDPSTGELFF.

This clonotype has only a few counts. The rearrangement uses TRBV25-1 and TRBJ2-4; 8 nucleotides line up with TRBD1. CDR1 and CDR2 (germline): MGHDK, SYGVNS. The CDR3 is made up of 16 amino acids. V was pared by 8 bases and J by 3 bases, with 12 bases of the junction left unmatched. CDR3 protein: CASGYAGGPFKNIQYF. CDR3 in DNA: TGTGCCAGCGGGTATGCAGGGGGCCCTTTCAAAAACATTCAGTACTTC.

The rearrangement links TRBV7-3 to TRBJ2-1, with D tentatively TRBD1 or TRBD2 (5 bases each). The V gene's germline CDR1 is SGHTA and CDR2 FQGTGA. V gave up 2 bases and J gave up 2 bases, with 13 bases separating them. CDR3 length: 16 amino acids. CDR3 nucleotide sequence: TGTGCCAGCAGCTTAGACCCTCCGGGGCCCTACAATGAGCAGTTCTTC. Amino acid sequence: CASSLDPPGPYNEQFF. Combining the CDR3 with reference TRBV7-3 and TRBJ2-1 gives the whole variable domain GAGVSQTPSNKVTEKGKYVELRCDPISGHTALYWYRQSLGQGPEFLIYFQGTGAADDSGLPNDRFFAVRPEGSVSTLKIQRTERGDSAVYLCASSLDPPGPYNEQFFGPGTRLTVL.

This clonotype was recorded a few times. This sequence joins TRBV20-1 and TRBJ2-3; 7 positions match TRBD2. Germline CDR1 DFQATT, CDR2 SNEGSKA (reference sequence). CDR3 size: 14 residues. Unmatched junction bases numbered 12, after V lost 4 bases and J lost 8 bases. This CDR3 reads CSANGGSDPGTQYF. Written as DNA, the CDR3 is TGCAGTGCTAATGGCGGGAGTGACCCCGGTACGCAGTATTTT.

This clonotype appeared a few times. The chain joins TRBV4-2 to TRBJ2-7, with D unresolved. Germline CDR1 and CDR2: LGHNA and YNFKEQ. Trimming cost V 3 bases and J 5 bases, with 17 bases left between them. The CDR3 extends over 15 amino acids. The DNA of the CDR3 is TGTGCCAGCAGCCAGTTCTTTGGCGGATCCCACGAGCAGTACTTC. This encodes CASSQFFGGSHEQYF.

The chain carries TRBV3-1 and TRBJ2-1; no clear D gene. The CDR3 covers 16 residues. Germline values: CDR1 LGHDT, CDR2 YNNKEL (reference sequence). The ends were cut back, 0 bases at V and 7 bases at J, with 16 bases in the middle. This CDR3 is CASSQDSVPRWNEQFF. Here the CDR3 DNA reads TGTGCCAGCAGCCAAGATTCCGTTCCGCGCTGGAATGAGCAGTTCTTC.

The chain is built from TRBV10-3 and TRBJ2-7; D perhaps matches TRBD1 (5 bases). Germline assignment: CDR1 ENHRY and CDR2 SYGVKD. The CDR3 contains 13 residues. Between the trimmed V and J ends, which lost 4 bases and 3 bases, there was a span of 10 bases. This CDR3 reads CAISGQSFYEQYF. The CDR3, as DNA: TGTGCCATCAGTGGACAGAGCTTCTACGAGCAGTACTTC.

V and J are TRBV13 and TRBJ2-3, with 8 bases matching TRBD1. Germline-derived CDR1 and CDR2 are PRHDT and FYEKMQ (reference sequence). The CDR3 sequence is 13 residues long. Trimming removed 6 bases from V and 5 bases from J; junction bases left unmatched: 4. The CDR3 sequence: CASRATGEDTQYF. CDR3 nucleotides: TGTGCCAGCAGGGCGACAGGGGAAGATACGCAGTATTTT.

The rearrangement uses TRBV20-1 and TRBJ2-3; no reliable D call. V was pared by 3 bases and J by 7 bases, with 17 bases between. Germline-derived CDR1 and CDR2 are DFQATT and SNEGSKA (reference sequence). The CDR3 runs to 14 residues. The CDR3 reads CSASTRSVRYTQYF. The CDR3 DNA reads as TGCAGTGCTAGCACCCGGAGTGTTAGGTATACGCAGTATTTT.

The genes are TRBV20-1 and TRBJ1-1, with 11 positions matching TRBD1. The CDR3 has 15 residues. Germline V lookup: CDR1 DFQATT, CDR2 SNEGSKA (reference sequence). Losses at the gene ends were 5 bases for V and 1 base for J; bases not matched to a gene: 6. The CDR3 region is CSALDRGRGNTEAFF. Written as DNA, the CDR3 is TGCAGTGCTTTGGACAGGGGGCGAGGGAACACTGAAGCTTTCTTT.

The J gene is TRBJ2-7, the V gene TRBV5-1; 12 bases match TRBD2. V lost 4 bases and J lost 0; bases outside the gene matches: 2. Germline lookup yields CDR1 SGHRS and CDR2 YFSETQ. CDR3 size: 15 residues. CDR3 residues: CASSATSGSSYEQYF. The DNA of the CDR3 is TGCGCCAGCAGCGCGACTAGCGGGAGCTCCTACGAGCAGTACTTC. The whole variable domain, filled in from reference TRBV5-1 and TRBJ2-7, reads KAGVTQTPRYLIKTRGQQVTLSCSPISGHRSVSWYQQTPGQGLQFLFEYFSETQRNKGNFPGRFSGRQFSNSRSEMNVSTLELGDSALYLCASSATSGSSYEQYFGPGTRLTVT.

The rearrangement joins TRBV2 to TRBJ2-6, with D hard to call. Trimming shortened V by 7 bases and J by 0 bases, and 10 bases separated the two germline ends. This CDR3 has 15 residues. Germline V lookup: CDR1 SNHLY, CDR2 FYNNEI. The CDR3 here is CASKGQNSGANVLTF. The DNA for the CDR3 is TGTGCCAGCAAAGGGCAAAACTCTGGGGCCAACGTCCTGACTTTC.

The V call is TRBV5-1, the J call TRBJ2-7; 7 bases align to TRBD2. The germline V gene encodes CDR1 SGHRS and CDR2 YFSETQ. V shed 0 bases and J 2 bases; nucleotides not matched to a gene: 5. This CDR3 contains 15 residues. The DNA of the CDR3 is TGCGCCAGCAGCTTGGGGTCTAGCGGAACCTACGAGCAGTACTTC. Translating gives CASSLGSSGTYEQYF.

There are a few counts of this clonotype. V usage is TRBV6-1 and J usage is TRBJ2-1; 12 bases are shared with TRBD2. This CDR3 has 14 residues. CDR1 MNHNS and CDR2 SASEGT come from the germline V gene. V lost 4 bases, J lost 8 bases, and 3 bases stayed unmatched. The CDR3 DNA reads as TGTGCCAGCAGTGGGAGACTAGCGGGAGATGAGCAGTTCTTC. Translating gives CASSGRLAGDEQFF.